This T cell receptor beta chain is from a study of shared clonotypes between healthy human individuals. On this clone itself: The antigen remains undetermined.

A deep-level run was used for the assay. Each PCR replicate from the sorted subsets contained around 0.2 ug DNA, which is about 31,000 T cell genomes. Some clones are missing from TCRdb's copy, which holds only in-frame ones; the method was immunoSEQ multiplex PCR. Altogether about 1,800,000 clones are present, over 85% being singletons, with the ten largest covering under 1.5%. The naive CD8 subset, CD45RO-negative cells positively selected for CCR7, excluded terminally differentiated effector memory CD45RA+ cells. General study findings and limits: Few donors limited the genetic and exposure-history diversity represented. Specimens sampled were limited to blood, with tissue repertoires likely differing.

The ends lost 7 bases at V and 2 bases at J; junction bases unmatched: 11. This CDR3 has 15 amino acids. Germline CDR1 and CDR2: MNHEY and SMNVEV (reference sequence). This sequence was found in a man between 18 and 35 years old in good health. The chain has TRBV27 and TRBJ2-7; the match to TRBD2 covers 7 bases. The sample consisted of naive CD8+ T cells sorted from blood. The CDR3 nucleotides are TGTGCCAGCAAGCGGGACGGAGGGGTTACCTACGAGCAGTACTTC. Translation: CASKRDGGVTYEQYF.